Here is one T cell receptor beta chain with its context. Its antigen is still unknown. The input lacks base qualities; no much larger clone sits a single base away. Collaborating institutions collected whole blood in K2EDTA tubes following their own protocols. For TCRbeta analysis, collaborators shipped samples as frozen whole blood, isolated PBMCs, or DNA extracted from either of those sample types. These data belong to a study of blood T cell repertoires in COVID-19 (dated by TCRdb to about 2020). For the wider study: The collaborator samples originated in the United States, Italy and Spain and spanned the acute and convalescent phases of COVID-19. The prospective study material was composed of cDNA or gDNA derived from T cells, B-cell-depleted T cells, or PBMCs. The dataset comprised deeply sampled blood TCRbeta repertoires from subjects exposed to, actively infected with, or recovered from COVID-19. The repertoires were released in a freely available public database intended as a resource for research on the immune response to SARS-CoV-2. Samples came from the ongoing ImmuneRACE study (first 160 participants) plus 1,254 subjects from 6 global collaborators. Sample metadata almost always included a de-identified subject ID, COVID-19 status, age in years and sex. Where available, HLA class I and class II types were taken from metadata supplied by the sample provider and were not determined by assay-based typing.

TCRbeta CDR3 regions were amplified from genomic DNA by means of the immunoSEQ Assay, a bias-controlled multiplex PCR. As for the original processing: The number of nucleated cells in each sample was estimated by amplification of reference gene primers within the assay. Sequence reads were collapsed and filtered to measure the absolute abundance of every unique TCRbeta CDR3 rearrangement. For each sample, productive Simpson clonality was calculated as the square root of Simpson's diversity index across productive rearrangements. TCRdb holds this immuneACCESS table with in-frame rearrangements only. Some clones are missing; in checked studies, unresolved V genes explain under half, and the rest has no known cause. V and J calls and clone size follow that table, whereas D and trimming were derived from the DNA. Here the sample has some 170,000 clones; 80% to 90% occur a single time. The ten largest clones take up roughly a tenth of the sample.

V gives up 10 bases and J gives up 6 bases, and the segment between their germline ends measures 22 bases. Including cysteine and phenylalanine, the CDR3 has 14 amino acids. Solely the CDR3 DNA is kept, with 42 bases framed from the first base. CDR1 and CDR2, per the germline V gene, are MNHEY and SVGAGI. The full study reports these points: The quantity of clinical and demographic metadata differed by source and by participant and was supplied without curation.

The sequenced sample consisted of peripheral blood. This TCR came from a human donor in a cohort sampled during active COVID-19. The V and J genes are TRBV6-5 and TRBJ2-7, with the D gene not clear enough to name. The CDR3 region: CATNGGRAVSEQYF. The nucleotide sequence reads as follows: TGTGCCACAAACGGCGGAAGAGCCGTTTCCGAGCAGTACTTC.